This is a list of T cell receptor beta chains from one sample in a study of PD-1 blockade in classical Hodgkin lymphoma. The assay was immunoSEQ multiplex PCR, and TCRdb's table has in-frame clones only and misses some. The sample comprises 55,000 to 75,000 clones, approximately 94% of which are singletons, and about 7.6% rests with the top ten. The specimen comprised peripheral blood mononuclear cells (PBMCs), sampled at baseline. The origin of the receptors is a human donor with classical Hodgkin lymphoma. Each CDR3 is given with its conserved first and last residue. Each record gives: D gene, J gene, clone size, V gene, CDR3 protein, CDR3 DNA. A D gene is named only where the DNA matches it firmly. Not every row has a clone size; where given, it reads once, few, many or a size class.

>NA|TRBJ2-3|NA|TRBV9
CASSLNTLGSHTQYF
TGTGCCAGCAGCCTAAATACCCTGGGGAGTCATACGCAGTATTTT
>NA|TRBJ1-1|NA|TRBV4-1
CASSQETRMNTEAFF
TGCGCCAGCAGCCAGGAAACCCGAATGAACACTGAAGCTTTCTTT
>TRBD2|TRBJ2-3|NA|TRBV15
CATSRDLGGGAATQYF
TGTGCCACCAGCAGAGATCTGGGCGGGGGGGCAGCTACGCAGTATTTT
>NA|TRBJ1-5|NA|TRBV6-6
CASSYMGNQPQHF
TGTGCCAGCAGTTATATGGGAAATCAGCCCCAGCATTTT
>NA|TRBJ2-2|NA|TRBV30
CALKYPGELFF
TGTGCCTTAAAGTACCCCGGGGAGCTGTTTTTT
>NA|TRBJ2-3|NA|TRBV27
CASTPQGGTDTQYF
TGTGCCAGCACCCCACAGGGAGGCACAGATACGCAGTATTTT
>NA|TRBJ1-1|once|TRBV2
CASSDIDRNTEAFF
TGTGCCAGCAGTGATATCGACCGGAACACTGAAGCTTTCTTT
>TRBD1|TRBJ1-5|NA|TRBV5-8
CASSFPGTGGNQPQHF
TGTGCCAGCAGCTTCCCCGGGACAGGGGGCAATCAGCCCCAGCATTTT
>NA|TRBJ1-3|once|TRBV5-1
CASSLEAGSSGNTIYF
TGCGCCAGCAGCTTGGAGGCCGGAAGCTCTGGAAACACCATATATTTT
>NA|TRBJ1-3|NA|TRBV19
CASSRVTDSGNTIYF
TGTGCCAGTTCCCGCGTCACAGACTCTGGAAACACCATATATTTT